This TCR beta chain was found in a study of regulatory T cells in long-lasting Graves disease. Study-level results: Accuracy may have been reduced by the small sample size.

Time point reported: persistent/refractory GD, antithyroid drugs over 5 years with positive TRAb. RNA extracted from PBMCs served as the sequencing template. The authors diagnosed Graves' disease using American Thyroid Association guidelines. The CDR3 spans 13 residues. The V gene's germline CDR1 is SEHNR and CDR2 FQNEAQ (reference sequence). The ends were cut back, 1 base at V and 5 bases at J, with 8 bases in the middle. Arm-PCR of CDR3 regions with iRepertoire HTBI primers generated TCR beta libraries. TCRdb independently ran MiXCR on the multiplex PCR reads; one entry per CDR3 protein. There are more than 650,000 distinct CDR3 sequences in the sample; around 30% occur only once, and around 42% lies in the top ten. To note about this clonotype: Its antigen is still unknown.

This specimen consisted of peripheral blood mononuclear cells (PBMCs), obtained when the disease was refractory, from a patient treated with antithyroid drugs. This TCR was sampled from a female donor with Graves disease. The chain links TRBV7-9 to TRBJ1-2; the D is unclear. CDR3 region: CASSLVTSYGYTF. The CDR3, as DNA: TGTGCCAGCAGCTTAGTCACCTCATATGGCTACACCTTC.